One and the same sample provided the 3 T cell receptor beta chains below, sequenced in a study of technical replicates of blood from a few donors. The repertoire was sequenced with immunoSEQ multiplex PCR; TCRdb's copy has only in-frame clones and lacks some. The repertoire holds just under 85,000 clones, with 90% to 95% as singletons. Sequencing was carried out using T cells isolated from PBMCs. Every receptor here comes from a human donor in good health.

The table lists this clone with a count of one. The chain carries TRBV18 and TRBJ2-7; no reliable D call. From germline, CDR1 is KGHSH and CDR2 LQKENI. The ends were cut back, 6 bases at V and 0 bases at J, with 15 bases in the middle. CDR3 size: 15 residues. CDR3 sequence: CASSLPGHLSYEQYF. The CDR3 DNA sequence: TGTGCCAGCTCCCTCCCGGGTCACCTCTCCTACGAGCAGTACTTC.

CDR3 sequence reads: CASSPGQGTDQPQHF. The CDR3 DNA sequence: TGCGCCAGCAGTCCTGGGCAGGGTACGGATCAGCCCCAGCATTTT. The V and J genes are TRBV5-1 and TRBJ1-5; a weak D match, TRBD1 (5 bases). Germline CDR1 SGHRS, CDR2 YFSETQ. V lost 5 bases and J 5 bases, leaving 17 bases between the germline ends. The CDR3 has 15 amino acids.

The chain couples TRBV27 to TRBJ1-2; D is perhaps TRBD1 (6 bases). V was trimmed by 8 bases and J by 1 base, leaving 17 bases between them. CDR1 is MNHEY and CDR2 is SMNVEV in the germline V gene (reference sequence). The CDR3 runs to 15 residues. The CDR3 region is CASRRTAGLNYGYTF. CDR3 bases: TGTGCCAGCCGAAGGACAGCCGGTCTTAACTATGGCTACACCTTC.